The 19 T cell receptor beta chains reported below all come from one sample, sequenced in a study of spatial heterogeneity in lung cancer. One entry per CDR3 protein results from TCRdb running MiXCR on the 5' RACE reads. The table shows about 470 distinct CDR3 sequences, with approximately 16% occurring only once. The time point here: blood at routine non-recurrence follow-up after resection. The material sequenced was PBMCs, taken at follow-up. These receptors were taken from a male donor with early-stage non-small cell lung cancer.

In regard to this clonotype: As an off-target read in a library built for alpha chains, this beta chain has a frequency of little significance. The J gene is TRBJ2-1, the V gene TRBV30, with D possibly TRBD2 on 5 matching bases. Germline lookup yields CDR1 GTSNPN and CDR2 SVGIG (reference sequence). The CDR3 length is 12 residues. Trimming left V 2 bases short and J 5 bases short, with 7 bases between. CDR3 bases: TGTGCCTGGAGTCCCGGGAACAATGAGCAGTTCTTC. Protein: CAWSPGNNEQFF. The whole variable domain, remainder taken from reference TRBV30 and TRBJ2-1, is SQTIHQWPATLVQPVGSPLSLECTVEGTSNPNLYWYRQAAGRGLQLLFYSVGIGQISSEVPQNLSASRPQDRQFILSSKKLLLSDSGFYLCAWSPGNNEQFFGPGTRLTVL.

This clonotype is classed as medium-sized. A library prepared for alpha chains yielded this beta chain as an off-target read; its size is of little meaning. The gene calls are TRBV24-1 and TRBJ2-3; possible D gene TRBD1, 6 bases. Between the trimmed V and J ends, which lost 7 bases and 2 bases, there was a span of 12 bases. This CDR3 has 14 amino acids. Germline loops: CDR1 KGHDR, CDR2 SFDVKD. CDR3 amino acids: CATSWDTYTDTQYF. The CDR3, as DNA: TGTGCCACCAGCTGGGACACCTACACAGATACGCAGTATTTT.

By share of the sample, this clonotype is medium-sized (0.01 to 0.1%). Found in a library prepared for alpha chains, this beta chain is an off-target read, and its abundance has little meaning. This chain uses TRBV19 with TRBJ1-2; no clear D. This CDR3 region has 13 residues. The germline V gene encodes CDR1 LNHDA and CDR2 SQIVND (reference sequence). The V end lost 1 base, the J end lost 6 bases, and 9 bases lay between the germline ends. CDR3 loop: CASSIVVGDGYTF. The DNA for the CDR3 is TGTGCCAGTAGTATAGTTGTGGGCGATGGCTACACCTTC.

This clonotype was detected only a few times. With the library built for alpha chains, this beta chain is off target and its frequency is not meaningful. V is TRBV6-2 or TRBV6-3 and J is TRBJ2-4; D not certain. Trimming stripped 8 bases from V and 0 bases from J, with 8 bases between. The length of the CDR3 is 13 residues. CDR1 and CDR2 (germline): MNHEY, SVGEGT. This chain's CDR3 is CASVGIAKNIQYF. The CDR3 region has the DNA TGTGCCAGCGTAGGAATAGCCAAAAACATTCAGTACTTC.

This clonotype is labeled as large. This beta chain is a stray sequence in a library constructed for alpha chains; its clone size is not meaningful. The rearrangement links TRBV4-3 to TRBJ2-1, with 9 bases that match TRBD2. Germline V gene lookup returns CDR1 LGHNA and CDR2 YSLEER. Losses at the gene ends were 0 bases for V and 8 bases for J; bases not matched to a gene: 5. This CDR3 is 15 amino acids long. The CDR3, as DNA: TGCGCCAGCAGCCAAGACTTAGCGGGAGTCTATGAGCAGTTCTTC. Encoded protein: CASSQDLAGVYEQFF.

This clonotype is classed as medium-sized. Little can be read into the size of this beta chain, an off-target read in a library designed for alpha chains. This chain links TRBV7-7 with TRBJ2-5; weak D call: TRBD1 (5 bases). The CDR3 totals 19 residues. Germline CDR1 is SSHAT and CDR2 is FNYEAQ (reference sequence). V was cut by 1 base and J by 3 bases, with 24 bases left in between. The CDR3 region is CASSLGTQGITGPEETQYF. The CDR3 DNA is TGTGCCAGCAGCTTAGGGACCCAGGGCATTACCGGGCCCGAAGAGACCCAGTACTTC.

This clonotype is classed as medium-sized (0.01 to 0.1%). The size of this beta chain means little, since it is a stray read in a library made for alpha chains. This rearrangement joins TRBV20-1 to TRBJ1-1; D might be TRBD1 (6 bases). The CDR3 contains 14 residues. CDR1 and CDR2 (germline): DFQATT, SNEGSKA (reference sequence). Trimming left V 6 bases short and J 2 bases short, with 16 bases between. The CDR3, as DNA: TGCAGTGCGATGCCGGGACACAAAAACACTGAAGCTTTCTTT. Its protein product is CSAMPGHKNTEAFF.

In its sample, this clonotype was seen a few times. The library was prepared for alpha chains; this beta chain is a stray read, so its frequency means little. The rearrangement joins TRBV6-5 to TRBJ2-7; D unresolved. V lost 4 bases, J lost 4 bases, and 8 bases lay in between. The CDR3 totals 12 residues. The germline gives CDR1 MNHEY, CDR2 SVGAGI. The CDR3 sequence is CASSLNGYEQYF. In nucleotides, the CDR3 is TGTGCCAGCAGTTTAAACGGATACGAGCAGTACTTC.

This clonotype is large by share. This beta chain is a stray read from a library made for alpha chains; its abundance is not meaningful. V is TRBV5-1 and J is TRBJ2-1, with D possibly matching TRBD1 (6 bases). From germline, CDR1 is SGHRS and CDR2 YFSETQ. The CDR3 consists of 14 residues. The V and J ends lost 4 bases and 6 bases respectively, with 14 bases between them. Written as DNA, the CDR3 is TGCGCCAGCAGCATAGGTACAGGGATCAATGAGCAGTTCTTC. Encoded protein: CASSIGTGINEQFF.

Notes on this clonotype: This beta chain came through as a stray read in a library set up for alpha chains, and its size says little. The CDR3: CASSPDLRYEQYF. The CDR3 DNA reads as TGTGCCAGCAGTCCAGACTTGAGATACGAGCAGTACTTC. The V call is TRBV25-1, the J call TRBJ2-7; D is undetermined. This CDR3 is built from 13 residues. Germline V lookup: CDR1 MGHDK, CDR2 SYGVNS. V lost 5 bases, J lost 4 bases, and 12 bases lay in between.

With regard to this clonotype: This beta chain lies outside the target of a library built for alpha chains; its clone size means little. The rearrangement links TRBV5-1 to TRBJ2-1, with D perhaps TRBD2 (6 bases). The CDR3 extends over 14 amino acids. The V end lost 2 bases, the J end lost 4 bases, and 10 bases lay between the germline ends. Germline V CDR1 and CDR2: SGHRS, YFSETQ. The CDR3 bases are TGCGCCAGCAGCTTATTAGCGGAGTACAATGAGCAGTTCTTC. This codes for CASSLLAEYNEQFF.

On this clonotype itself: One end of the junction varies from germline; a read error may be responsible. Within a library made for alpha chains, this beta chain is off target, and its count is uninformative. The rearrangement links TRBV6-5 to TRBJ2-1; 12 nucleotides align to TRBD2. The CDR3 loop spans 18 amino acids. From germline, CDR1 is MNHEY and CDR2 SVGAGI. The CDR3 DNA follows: TGTGCCAGCAGTTACTCGAGGCTAGCGGGGGGGCCATACGATGAGCAGTTTTTC. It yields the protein CASSYSRLAGGPYDEQFF.

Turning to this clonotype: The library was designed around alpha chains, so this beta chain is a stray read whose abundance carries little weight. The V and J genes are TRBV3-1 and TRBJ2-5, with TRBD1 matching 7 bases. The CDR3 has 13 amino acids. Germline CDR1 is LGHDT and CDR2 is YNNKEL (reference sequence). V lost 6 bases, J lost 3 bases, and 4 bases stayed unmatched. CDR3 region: CASRRGGEETQYF. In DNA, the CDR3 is TGTGCCAGCAGGCGAGGGGGCGAAGAGACCCAGTACTTC.

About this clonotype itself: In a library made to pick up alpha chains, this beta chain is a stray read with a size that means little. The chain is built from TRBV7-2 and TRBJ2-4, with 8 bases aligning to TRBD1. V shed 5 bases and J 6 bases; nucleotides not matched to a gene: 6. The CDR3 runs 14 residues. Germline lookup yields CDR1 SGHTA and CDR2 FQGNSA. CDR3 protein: CASSQGAGLNIQYF. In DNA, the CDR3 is TGTGCCAGCAGCCAGGGGGCTGGGTTAAACATTCAGTACTTC.

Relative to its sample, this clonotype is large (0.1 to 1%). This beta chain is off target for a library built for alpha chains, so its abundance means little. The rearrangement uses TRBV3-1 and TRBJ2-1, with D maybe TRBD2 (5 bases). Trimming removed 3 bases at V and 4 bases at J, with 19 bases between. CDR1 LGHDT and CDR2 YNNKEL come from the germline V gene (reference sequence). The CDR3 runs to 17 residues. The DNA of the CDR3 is TGTGCCAGCAGCCACCCTCCGATGAGGGCCGAGTACAATGAGCAGTTCTTC. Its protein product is CASSHPPMRAEYNEQFF.

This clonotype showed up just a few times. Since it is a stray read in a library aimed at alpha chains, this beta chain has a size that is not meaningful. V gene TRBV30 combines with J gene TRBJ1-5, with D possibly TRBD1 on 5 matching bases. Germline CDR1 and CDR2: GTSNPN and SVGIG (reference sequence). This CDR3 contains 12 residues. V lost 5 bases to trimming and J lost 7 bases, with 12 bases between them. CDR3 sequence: CAWDSIGQPQHF. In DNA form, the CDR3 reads TGTGCCTGGGACAGTATCGGCCAGCCCCAGCATTTT. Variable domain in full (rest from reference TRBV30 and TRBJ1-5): SQTIHQWPATLVQPVGSPLSLECTVEGTSNPNLYWYRQAAGRGLQLLFYSVGIGQISSEVPQNLSASRPQDRQFILSSKKLLLSDSGFYLCAWDSIGQPQHFGDGTRLSIL.

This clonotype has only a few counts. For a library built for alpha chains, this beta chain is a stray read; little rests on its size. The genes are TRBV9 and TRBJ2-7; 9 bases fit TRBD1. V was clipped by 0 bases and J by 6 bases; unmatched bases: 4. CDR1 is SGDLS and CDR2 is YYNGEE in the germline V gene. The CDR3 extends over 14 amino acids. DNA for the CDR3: TGTGCCAGCAGCGTAGGGCCGGACAGGGGCGAGCAGTACGTC. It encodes CASSVGPDRGEQYV.

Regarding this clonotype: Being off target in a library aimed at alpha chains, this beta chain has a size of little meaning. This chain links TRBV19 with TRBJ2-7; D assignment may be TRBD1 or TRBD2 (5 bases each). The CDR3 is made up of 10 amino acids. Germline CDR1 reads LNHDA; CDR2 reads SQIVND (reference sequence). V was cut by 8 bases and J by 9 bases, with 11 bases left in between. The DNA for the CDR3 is TGTGCCAGTGGAACAGGAGGGCAGTACTTC. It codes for CASGTGGQYF.

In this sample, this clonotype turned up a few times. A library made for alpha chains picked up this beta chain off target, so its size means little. This CDR3 reads CAPGVYGYGELFF. CDR3 coding DNA: TGTGCCCCTGGAGTGTACGGGTACGGGGAGCTGTTTTTT. The chain employs TRBV30 and TRBJ2-2; D not certain. The germline gives CDR1 GTSNPN, CDR2 SVGIG (reference sequence). This CDR3 has 13 residues. V was cut by 8 bases and J by 7 bases, with 17 bases left in between.